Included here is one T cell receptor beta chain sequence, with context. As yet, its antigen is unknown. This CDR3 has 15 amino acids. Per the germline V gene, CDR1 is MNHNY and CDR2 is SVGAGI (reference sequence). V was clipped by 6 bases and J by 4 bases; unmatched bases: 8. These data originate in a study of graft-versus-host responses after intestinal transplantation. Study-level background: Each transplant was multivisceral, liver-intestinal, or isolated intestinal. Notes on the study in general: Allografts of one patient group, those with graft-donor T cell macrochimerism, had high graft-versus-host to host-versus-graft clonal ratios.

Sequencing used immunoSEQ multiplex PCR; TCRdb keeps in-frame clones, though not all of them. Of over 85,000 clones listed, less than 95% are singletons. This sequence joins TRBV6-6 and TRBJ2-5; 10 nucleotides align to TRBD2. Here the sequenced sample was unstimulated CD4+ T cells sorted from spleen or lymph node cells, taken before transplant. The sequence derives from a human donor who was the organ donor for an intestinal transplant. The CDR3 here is CASRMSGGAIETQYF. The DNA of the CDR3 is TGTGCCAGCAGGATGAGCGGGGGGGCAATAGAGACCCAGTACTTC.